The 12 T cell receptor beta chains below were found in one sample sequenced in a study of cytomegalovirus exposure and HLA in healthy donors. PCR primers comprised 60 Vbeta and 13 Jbeta primers. This table comes from immunoSEQ multiplex PCR, and its TCRdb copy is limited to in-frame clones, with some not included. Of about 140,000 clones in the sample, 73% were seen once. The specimen sequenced was PBMCs. The receptors come from a woman aged 40 to 55 in good health and CMV-seronegative.

The chain joins TRBV10-3 to TRBJ1-2, with D possibly being TRBD1 (6 bases). This CDR3 is 14 amino acids long. Trimming removed 6 bases at V and 6 bases at J, with 17 bases between. Germline CDR1 ENHRY, CDR2 SYGVKD. CDR3 region: CAISDGGARHGYTF. CDR3 nucleotides: TGTGCCATCAGCGACGGGGGGGCGCGTCATGGCTACACCTTC.

The chain employs TRBV10-1 and TRBJ1-4; TRBD1 agrees at 8 bases. CDR1 and CDR2 from the germline V gene are WNHNN and SYGVQD (reference sequence). The CDR3 consists of 18 residues. Unmatched junction bases numbered 15, after V lost 2 bases and J lost 7 bases. CDR3 nucleotides: TGCGCCAGCAGTGAGGGTCGACAGGGGATCGGAGGAAGTGAAAAACTGTTTTTT. It specifies CASSEGRQGIGGSEKLFF.

CDR3 nucleotide sequence: TGTGCCAGAATCTTTAGACAGGGGGGCCTCTTGAACACTGAAGCTTTCTTT. This sequence encodes CARIFRQGGLLNTEAFF. The chain has TRBV5-3 and TRBJ1-1; 9 nucleotides line up with TRBD1. TRBV5-3 is known as an ORF, though its function is uncertain. The CDR3 runs 17 residues. The V gene end was trimmed by 6 bases and the J gene end by 0 bases; junction bases not matched to a gene: 12.

The V and J genes are TRBV6-1 and TRBJ2-1; the match to TRBD2 covers 7 bases. Germline values: CDR1 MNHNS, CDR2 SASEGT. The CDR3 loop spans 14 amino acids. The J segment lost 0 bases and the V segment lost 6 bases, leaving 2 bases of the junction unmatched. The CDR3 region has the DNA TGTGCCAGCAGATGGGACTACTCCTACAATGAGCAGTTCTTC. Its protein product is CASRWDYSYNEQFF.

J is TRBJ2-1 and V is TRBV27; possible D gene TRBD2, 7 bases. Germline V gene lookup returns CDR1 MNHEY and CDR2 SMNVEV (reference sequence). The V and J ends lost 4 bases and 6 bases respectively, with 16 bases between them. This CDR3 is 15 amino acids long. CDR3 residues: CASSSSLGGGNEQFF. In DNA, the CDR3 is TGTGCCAGCAGTTCCTCCCTAGGGGGGGGCAATGAGCAGTTCTTC.

V usage is TRBV10-3 and J usage is TRBJ2-1; 10 bases map to TRBD2. J was trimmed by 2 bases and V by 8 bases; bases with no gene match: 12. CDR3 length equals 17 residues. Per germline, CDR1 ENHRY and CDR2 SYGVKD. Here the CDR3 DNA reads TGTGCCATCCGAGGGGGGCTAGCGGGGGACGCCTACAATGAGCAGTTCTTC. Translated: CAIRGGLAGDAYNEQFF.

The chain recombines TRBV5-6 with TRBJ2-1; 7 bases are shared with TRBD1. This CDR3 spans 15 amino acids. Per germline, CDR1 SGHDT and CDR2 YYEEEE. The trim removed 1 base at V and 3 bases at J, leaving 4 bases unmatched. CDR3 DNA sequence: TGTGCCAGCAGCTTGCCCTGGGACAGCTACAATGAGCAGTTCTTC. This encodes CASSLPWDSYNEQFF.

The J gene is TRBJ2-2, the V gene TRBV28, with D possibly TRBD2 on 6 matching bases. The V gene's germline CDR1 is MDHEN and CDR2 SYDVKM. V lost 8 bases and J lost 4, with 14 bases in between. The CDR3 runs 14 residues. The chain's CDR3 is CASWGVGATGELFF. CDR3 coding DNA: TGTGCCAGCTGGGGGGTAGGGGCCACCGGGGAGCTGTTTTTT.

This rearrangement joins TRBV18 to TRBJ2-1, with TRBD1 matching 7 bases. In germline, CDR1 is KGHSH, CDR2 LQKENI. The ends lost 9 bases at V and 0 bases at J; junction bases unmatched: 8. This CDR3 comprises 15 residues. The CDR3 sequence is CASHEGDSSYNEQFF. The CDR3 DNA sequence: TGTGCCAGTCATGAGGGGGACAGCTCCTACAATGAGCAGTTCTTC.

CDR3 loop: CASSIRQGVPSGELFF. For the CDR3, the DNA is TGTGCCAGTAGTATTCGGCAGGGGGTACCGTCCGGGGAGCTGTTTTTT. The V call is TRBV19, the J call TRBJ2-2; 7 nucleotides align to TRBD1. In germline, CDR1 is LNHDA, CDR2 SQIVND (reference sequence). This CDR3 is 16 amino acids long. V trimming: 3 bases; J trimming: 6 bases; junction bases outside the gene matches: 10.

The rearrangement joins TRBV19 to TRBJ1-5; 8 nucleotides agree with TRBD1. V gave up 5 bases and J gave up 3 bases; unmatched junction bases: 12. There are 17 residues in the CDR3. Germline CDR1 LNHDA, CDR2 SQIVND (reference sequence). CDR3 protein: CASSPRTGQVDNQPQHF. In DNA form, the CDR3 reads TGTGCCAGTAGTCCTAGGACAGGGCAGGTCGACAATCAGCCCCAGCATTTT.

V is TRBV7-9 and J is TRBJ2-3; TRBD1 agrees at 7 bases. The length of the CDR3 is 16 residues. The ends lost 5 bases at V and 6 bases at J; junction bases unmatched: 14. Per the germline V gene, CDR1 is SEHNR and CDR2 is FQNEAQ (reference sequence). CDR3 sequence reads: CASSPQGVSLLDTQYF. The DNA of the CDR3 is TGTGCCAGCAGCCCCCAGGGGGTTAGCCTGTTGGATACGCAGTATTTT.